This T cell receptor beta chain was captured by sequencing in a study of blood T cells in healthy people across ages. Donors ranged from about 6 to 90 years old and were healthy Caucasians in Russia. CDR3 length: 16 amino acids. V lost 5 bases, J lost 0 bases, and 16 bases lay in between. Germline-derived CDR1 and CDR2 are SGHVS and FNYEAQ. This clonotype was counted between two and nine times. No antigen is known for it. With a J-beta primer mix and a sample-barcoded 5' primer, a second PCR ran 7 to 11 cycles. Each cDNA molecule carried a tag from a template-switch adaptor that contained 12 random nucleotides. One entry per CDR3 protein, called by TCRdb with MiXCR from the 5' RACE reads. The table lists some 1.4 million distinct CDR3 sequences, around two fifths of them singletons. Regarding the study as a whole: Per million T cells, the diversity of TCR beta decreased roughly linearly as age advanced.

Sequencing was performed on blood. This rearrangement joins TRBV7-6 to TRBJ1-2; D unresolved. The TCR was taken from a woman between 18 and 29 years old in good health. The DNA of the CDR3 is TGTGCCAGCAGCGACTATAAAAGCGAATCTAACTATGGCTACACCTTC. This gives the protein CASSDYKSESNYGYTF.